This is a list of T cell receptor beta chains from one sample in a study of human T cells and chemical hapten exposure. TCRdb passed the RACE reads through MiXCR, listing each CDR3 protein once. The sample holds 75,000 to 100,000 distinct CDR3 sequences, approximately 9% seen once. The sequenced sample was whole blood. These receptor sequences come from a female donor in good health. Some clones in this sample may be carry-over from other donors' samples. Both conserved end residues are part of each CDR3. A D gene is named only where the DNA matches it firmly. Expanded clones get a size class; other rows say once, few or many, or leave the size out.

j_gene: TRBJ2-7; abundance: many; d_gene: TRBD2; v_gene: TRBV6-2/TRBV6-3; CDR3aa: CASSRIAGMWYEQYF; CDR3nt: TGTGCCAGCAGCCGAATAGCGGGCATGTGGTACGAGCAGTACTTC
j_gene: TRBJ2-7; abundance: many; d_gene: TRBD2; v_gene: TRBV6-2/TRBV6-3; CDR3aa: CASSHGLAGYEQYF; CDR3nt: TGTGCCAGCTCCCACGGACTAGCGGGATACGAGCAGTACTTC
j_gene: TRBJ2-5; abundance: few; d_gene: -; v_gene: TRBV12-3/TRBV12-4; CDR3aa: CASSLGGGDPRRTQYF; CDR3nt: TGTGCCAGCAGTTTAGGCGGAGGGGACCCTAGGAGGACCCAGTACTTC
j_gene: TRBJ2-7; abundance: many; d_gene: -; v_gene: TRBV29-1; CDR3aa: CSVLLGQYEQYF; CDR3nt: TGCAGCGTCCTGCTCGGACAGTACGAGCAGTACTTC
j_gene: TRBJ2-3; abundance: -; d_gene: -; v_gene: TRBV30; CDR3aa: CAWSVGTDTQYF; CDR3nt: TGTGCCTGGAGCGTTGGCACAGATACGCAGTATTTT
j_gene: TRBJ1-5; abundance: many; d_gene: -; v_gene: TRBV21-1; CDR3aa: CAAKGGGNQPQHF; CDR3nt: TGTGCCGCGAAAGGTGGGGGCAATCAGCCCCAGCATTTT
j_gene: TRBJ1-1; abundance: -; d_gene: -; v_gene: TRBV28; CDR3aa: CASAWPGGAEAFF; CDR3nt: TGTGCCAGCGCCTGGCCAGGCGGGGCTGAAGCTTTCTTT
j_gene: TRBJ2-7; abundance: few; d_gene: -; v_gene: TRBV6-1; CDR3aa: CASSEQGREQYF; CDR3nt: TGTGCCAGCAGTGAACAAGGCAGAGAGCAGTACTTC
j_gene: TRBJ2-5; abundance: few; d_gene: TRBD2; v_gene: TRBV20-1; CDR3aa: CSAAPGLAGETQYF; CDR3nt: TGCAGTGCTGCGCCGGGACTAGCGGGAGAGACCCAGTACTTC
j_gene: TRBJ1-5; abundance: -; d_gene: TRBD1; v_gene: TRBV2; CDR3aa: CASSEALQGGQPQHF; CDR3nt: TGTGCCAGCAGTGAAGCGCTCCAGGGGGGCCAGCCCCAGCATTTT
j_gene: TRBJ2-5; abundance: few; d_gene: -; v_gene: TRBV28; CDR3aa: CASSLAQTAQETQYF; CDR3nt: TGTGCCAGCAGTCTGGCCCAGACAGCTCAAGAGACCCAGTACTTC
j_gene: TRBJ2-7; abundance: -; d_gene: TRBD2; v_gene: TRBV5-1; CDR3aa: CASSPFVAGGQEEQYF; CDR3nt: TGCGCCAGCAGCCCCTTTGTAGCGGGAGGGCAGGAGGAGCAGTACTTC
j_gene: TRBJ2-3; abundance: few; d_gene: TRBD1; v_gene: TRBV2; CDR3aa: CASSVSTGRPSSTDTQYF; CDR3nt: TGTGCCAGCAGTGTCTCGACAGGGAGACCCAGTAGCACAGATACGCAGTATTTT
j_gene: TRBJ1-2; abundance: few; d_gene: -; v_gene: TRBV12-3/TRBV12-4; CDR3aa: CASSLVANYGYTF; CDR3nt: TGTGCCAGCAGTTTAGTAGCTAACTATGGCTACACCTTC
j_gene: TRBJ2-7; abundance: -; d_gene: -; v_gene: TRBV28; CDR3aa: CASETATSYEQYF; CDR3nt: TGTGCCAGTGAGACGGCTACCTCCTACGAGCAGTACTTC
j_gene: TRBJ1-1; abundance: few; d_gene: -; v_gene: TRBV11-2; CDR3aa: CASSLGPGVAEAFF; CDR3nt: TGTGCCAGCAGCTTAGGTCCAGGGGTCGCTGAAGCTTTCTTT
j_gene: TRBJ1-3; abundance: -; d_gene: -; v_gene: TRBV7-2; CDR3aa: CASSLSGLNGNTIYF; CDR3nt: TGTGCCAGCAGCTTATCAGGGTTAAATGGAAACACCATATATTTT
j_gene: TRBJ2-3; abundance: -; d_gene: -; v_gene: TRBV29-1; CDR3aa: CSVEDQEGGTDTQYF; CDR3nt: TGCAGCGTTGAAGATCAGGAGGGTGGCACAGATACGCAGTATTTT
j_gene: TRBJ2-3; abundance: few; d_gene: -; v_gene: TRBV5-1; CDR3aa: CASSSSIYTDTQYF; CDR3nt: TGCGCCAGCAGCTCCAGCATCTACACAGATACGCAGTATTTT
j_gene: TRBJ2-1; abundance: few; d_gene: -; v_gene: TRBV29-1; CDR3aa: CSVEIGGRLPGRFYNEQFF; CDR3nt: TGCAGCGTTGAGATAGGTGGCAGGTTGCCGGGGCGGTTTTACAATGAGCAGTTCTTC
j_gene: TRBJ2-1; abundance: few; d_gene: TRBD2; v_gene: TRBV28; CDR3aa: CASSTGTSDHEQFF; CDR3nt: TGTGCCAGCAGCACCGGGACTAGCGACCATGAGCAGTTCTTC
j_gene: TRBJ1-4; abundance: many; d_gene: -; v_gene: TRBV6-2/TRBV6-3; CDR3aa: CASSRRDGNEKLFF; CDR3nt: TGTGCCAGCAGTCGCCGGGACGGAAATGAAAAACTGTTTTTT
j_gene: TRBJ2-7; abundance: -; d_gene: TRBD1; v_gene: TRBV6-2/TRBV6-3; CDR3aa: CASRPLRQGATSYEQYF; CDR3nt: TGTGCCAGCAGGCCGCTTCGACAGGGGGCTACCTCCTACGAGCAGTACTTC
j_gene: TRBJ2-1; abundance: -; d_gene: TRBD2; v_gene: TRBV9; CDR3aa: CASSVGASGRAEHEQFF; CDR3nt: TGTGCCAGCAGCGTAGGGGCTAGCGGGAGGGCCGAGCATGAGCAGTTCTTC
j_gene: TRBJ2-7; abundance: few; d_gene: TRBD2; v_gene: TRBV25-1; CDR3aa: CASSDSGDYRAQYF; CDR3nt: TGTGCCAGCAGTGATTCCGGGGACTACCGGGCCCAGTACTTC
j_gene: TRBJ2-7; abundance: -; d_gene: TRBD1; v_gene: TRBV29-1; CDR3aa: CSVLGTGAVEQYF; CDR3nt: TGCAGCGTTCTTGGGACAGGGGCAGTGGAGCAGTACTTC
j_gene: TRBJ1-5; abundance: many; d_gene: TRBD1; v_gene: TRBV20-1; CDR3aa: CSAKKGQGDYQPQHF; CDR3nt: TGCAGTGCTAAAAAGGGACAGGGGGACTATCAGCCCCAGCATTTT
j_gene: TRBJ2-1; abundance: -; d_gene: -; v_gene: TRBV7-9; CDR3aa: CASLPGQSSYNEQFF; CDR3nt: TGTGCCAGCCTTCCGGGGCAGAGCTCCTACAATGAGCAGTTCTTC
j_gene: TRBJ1-4; abundance: -; d_gene: -; v_gene: TRBV7-9; CDR3aa: CASSPAAAGNEKLFF; CDR3nt: TGTGCCAGCAGCCCGGCCGCGGCAGGTAATGAAAAACTGTTTTTT
j_gene: TRBJ2-1; abundance: many; d_gene: TRBD2; v_gene: TRBV10-2; CDR3aa: CASSGTSGRAVNEQFF; CDR3nt: TGCGCCAGCAGCGGGACTAGCGGGAGGGCAGTGAATGAGCAGTTCTTC
j_gene: TRBJ2-1; abundance: many; d_gene: TRBD2; v_gene: TRBV7-9; CDR3aa: CASSLRGLAGPITYNEQFF; CDR3nt: TGTGCCAGCAGCTTACGTGGACTAGCGGGACCAATTACTTACAATGAGCAGTTCTTC
j_gene: TRBJ2-5; abundance: -; d_gene: -; v_gene: TRBV3-1; CDR3aa: CASSQDPRQIGRHQETQYF; CDR3nt: TGTGCCAGCAGCCAAGATCCCAGACAAATCGGACGTCACCAAGAGACCCAGTACTTC
j_gene: TRBJ1-1; abundance: few; d_gene: -; v_gene: TRBV27; CDR3aa: CASSPNLGTEAFF; CDR3nt: TGTGCCAGCTCCCCAAATCTGGGCACTGAAGCTTTCTTT
j_gene: TRBJ2-1; abundance: many; d_gene: TRBD2; v_gene: TRBV29-1; CDR3aa: CSGGGLAGINEQFF; CDR3nt: TGCAGCGGGGGTGGACTAGCGGGTATCAATGAGCAGTTCTTC
j_gene: TRBJ2-6; abundance: -; d_gene: -; v_gene: TRBV4-3; CDR3aa: CASSQKGTGANVLTF; CDR3nt: TGCGCCAGCAGCCAAAAGGGTACTGGGGCCAACGTCCTGACTTTC
j_gene: TRBJ2-1; abundance: many; d_gene: -; v_gene: TRBV10-1; CDR3aa: CASSESTDYNEQFF; CDR3nt: TGCGCCAGCAGTGAGTCGACAGACTACAATGAGCAGTTCTTC
j_gene: TRBJ1-1; abundance: many; d_gene: -; v_gene: TRBV6-1; CDR3aa: CASSELSVGTEAFF; CDR3nt: TGTGCCAGCAGTGAACTGAGTGTCGGCACTGAAGCTTTCTTT
j_gene: TRBJ2-7; abundance: few; d_gene: TRBD2; v_gene: TRBV6-5; CDR3aa: CASSTQSGTDAYEQYF; CDR3nt: TGTGCCAGCAGTACTCAGAGCGGGACGGACGCCTACGAGCAGTACTTC
j_gene: TRBJ1-6; abundance: -; d_gene: -; v_gene: TRBV2; CDR3aa: CASSVEHNSPLHF; CDR3nt: TGTGCAAGCAGTGTAGAGCATAATTCACCACTCCACTTT
j_gene: TRBJ1-2; abundance: -; d_gene: TRBD1; v_gene: TRBV7-8; CDR3aa: CASSIAGGNYGYTF; CDR3nt: TGTGCCAGCAGTATCGCAGGGGGTAACTATGGCTACACCTTC
j_gene: TRBJ1-1; abundance: many; d_gene: -; v_gene: TRBV28; CDR3aa: CASKGPGWGTEAFF; CDR3nt: TGTGCCAGCAAAGGTCCAGGGTGGGGCACTGAAGCTTTCTTT
j_gene: TRBJ2-3; abundance: few; d_gene: -; v_gene: TRBV28; CDR3aa: CASSHNWGLKTDTQYF; CDR3nt: TGTGCCAGCAGTCATAACTGGGGACTTAAAACAGATACGCAGTATTTT
j_gene: TRBJ1-3; abundance: many; d_gene: -; v_gene: TRBV12-3/TRBV12-4; CDR3aa: CASSYRDNGNTIYF; CDR3nt: TGTGCCAGCAGTTACAGGGATAATGGAAACACCATATATTTT
j_gene: TRBJ1-4; abundance: few; d_gene: -; v_gene: TRBV7-2; CDR3aa: CASSLAGSNEKLFF; CDR3nt: TGTGCCAGCAGCTTAGCCGGAAGTAATGAAAAACTGTTTTTT
j_gene: TRBJ2-7; abundance: -; d_gene: TRBD2; v_gene: TRBV28; CDR3aa: CASRYGTSEFSYEQYF; CDR3nt: TGTGCCAGCAGGTACGGGACTAGCGAATTCTCCTACGAGCAGTACTTC
j_gene: TRBJ2-3; abundance: few; d_gene: TRBD2; v_gene: TRBV20-1; CDR3aa: CSASLPLAGGTDTQYF; CDR3nt: TGCAGTGCTAGCCTCCCACTAGCGGGAGGCACAGATACGCAGTATTTT
j_gene: TRBJ2-3; abundance: -; d_gene: TRBD2; v_gene: TRBV5-1; CDR3aa: CASSLEVAGVAADTQYF; CDR3nt: TGCGCCAGCAGCTTGGAAGTAGCGGGAGTGGCTGCAGATACGCAGTATTTT
j_gene: TRBJ2-5; abundance: many; d_gene: -; v_gene: TRBV20-1; CDR3aa: CSALIVETQYF; CDR3nt: TGCAGTGCTCTTATAGTGGAGACCCAGTACTTC
j_gene: TRBJ2-3; abundance: many; d_gene: -; v_gene: TRBV28; CDR3aa: CASSFGQFTDTQYF; CDR3nt: TGTGCCAGCAGTTTTGGACAGTTCACAGATACGCAGTATTTT
j_gene: TRBJ1-5; abundance: few; d_gene: TRBD1; v_gene: TRBV6-2/TRBV6-3; CDR3aa: CASSPTGGFQPQHF; CDR3nt: TGTGCCAGCAGTCCTACAGGGGGATTTCAGCCCCAGCATTTT
j_gene: TRBJ2-2; abundance: many; d_gene: -; v_gene: TRBV20-1; CDR3aa: CSATRGTATGELFF; CDR3nt: TGCAGTGCTACCCGCGGGACGGCCACCGGGGAGCTGTTTTTT
j_gene: TRBJ1-5; abundance: many; d_gene: TRBD1; v_gene: TRBV28; CDR3aa: CASSLGQGAGKANQPQHF; CDR3nt: TGTGCCAGCAGTTTGGGACAGGGGGCGGGCAAGGCCAATCAGCCCCAGCATTTT
j_gene: TRBJ1-1; abundance: once; d_gene: -; v_gene: TRBV7-9; CDR3aa: CASSVDGNTEAFF; CDR3nt: TGTGCCAGCAGCGTGGACGGGAACACTGAAGCTTTCTTT
j_gene: TRBJ1-5; abundance: few; d_gene: TRBD1; v_gene: TRBV2; CDR3aa: CASSNQGANDYQPQHF; CDR3nt: TGTGCCAGTAGTAACCAGGGGGCTAACGACTATCAGCCCCAGCATTTT
j_gene: TRBJ1-2; abundance: many; d_gene: -; v_gene: TRBV29-1; CDR3aa: CSVGEAPYGYTF; CDR3nt: TGCAGCGTTGGGGAGGCCCCTTATGGCTACACCTTC
j_gene: TRBJ1-2; abundance: many; d_gene: -; v_gene: TRBV29-1; CDR3aa: CSLFWGFYGYTF; CDR3nt: TGCAGCCTCTTCTGGGGTTTCTATGGCTACACCTTC
j_gene: TRBJ2-7; abundance: many; d_gene: TRBD2; v_gene: TRBV20-1; CDR3aa: CSARDVTSDYEQYF; CDR3nt: TGCAGTGCTAGAGATGTCACTAGCGACTACGAGCAGTACTTC